The rows below give T cell receptor beta chains drawn from one sample of a study of Graves' ophthalmopathy and Graves' hyperthyroidism. TCRdb analysed the multiplex PCR reads with MiXCR anew, one entry per CDR3 protein. The sample holds more than 300,000 distinct CDR3 sequences, roughly 15% seen once. The sample was peripheral blood. The receptors here all came from a woman between 18 and 29 years old with stable Graves' hyperthyroidism. The CDR3 runs from the conserved cysteine through the conserved F or W. D genes are given only for firm matches. Part of the rows lack a size; the others show once, few, many or a class for expanded clones.

j_gene | d_gene | abundance | v_gene | CDR3nt | CDR3aa
TRBJ2-6 | - | - | TRBV30 | TGTGCCTGGAGTGTACGCACCTCTGGGGCCAACGTCCTGACTTTC | CAWSVRTSGANVLTF
TRBJ1-1 | TRBD1 | many | TRBV6-2/TRBV6-3 | TGTGCCAGCAGTTACTCTCCTTACAGGGGGCCGAAGAACACTGAAGCTTTCTTT | CASSYSPYRGPKNTEAFF
TRBJ1-1 | - | many | TRBV6-1 | TGTGCCAGCAGTGCTCTACTCGGGGGCACTGAAGCTTTCTTT | CASSALLGGTEAFF
TRBJ2-5 | - | - | TRBV10-3 | TGTGCCATCAGTGAGTCGAACCAAGAGACCCAGTACTTC | CAISESNQETQYF
TRBJ1-1 | - | - | TRBV12-3/TRBV12-4 | TGTGCCAGCAGTTGGGCCATGAACACTGAAGCTTTCTTT | CASSWAMNTEAFF
TRBJ2-7 | TRBD1 | many | TRBV24-1 | TGTGCCACCAGTGATGGGTTGGACAGGGGGACCTACGAGCAGTACTTC | CATSDGLDRGTYEQYF
TRBJ2-2 | TRBD1 | many | TRBV6-4 | TGTGCCAGCAGACCCCCTTTTGGACAGGGAGAGGCGAACACCGGGGAGCTGTTTTTT | CASRPPFGQGEANTGELFF
TRBJ1-1 | - | many | TRBV12-3/TRBV12-4 | TGTGCCAGCAGCGTACAACGGGTTGCTTTCTTT | CASSVQRVAFF
TRBJ2-5 | - | many | TRBV13 | TGTGCCAGCAGCTTAGGGTGGAGGGCAGGGCAAGAGACCCAGTACTTC | CASSLGWRAGQETQYF
TRBJ2-7 | - | - | TRBV12-3/TRBV12-4 | TGTGCCAGCAGTTTAGCATACAGGGCTGAAGCCTACGAGCAGTACTTC | CASSLAYRAEAYEQYF
TRBJ2-2 | - | many | TRBV11-2 | TGTGCCAGCAGCCCAAGAGCAGGGGCTACTACGACCGGGGAGCTGTTTTTT | CASSPRAGATTTGELFF
TRBJ2-7 | TRBD1 | many | TRBV7-8 | TGTGCCAGCAGCTTAGGGGAGACAGGGGACGAGCAGTACTTC | CASSLGETGDEQYF
TRBJ2-7 | - | many | TRBV12-5 | TGTGCTAGTGGACCCGGGAGCGCCTACGAGCAGTACTTC | CASGPGSAYEQYF
TRBJ1-1 | - | many | TRBV11-2 | TGTGCCAGCCGCTTCTGGGGACGGAGGAGCACTGAAGCTTTCTTT | CASRFWGRRSTEAFF
TRBJ1-2 | - | few | TRBV29-1 | TGCAGCGTCTTATCTTCGGTGGTTGGTGGCTACACCTTC | CSVLSSVVGGYTF